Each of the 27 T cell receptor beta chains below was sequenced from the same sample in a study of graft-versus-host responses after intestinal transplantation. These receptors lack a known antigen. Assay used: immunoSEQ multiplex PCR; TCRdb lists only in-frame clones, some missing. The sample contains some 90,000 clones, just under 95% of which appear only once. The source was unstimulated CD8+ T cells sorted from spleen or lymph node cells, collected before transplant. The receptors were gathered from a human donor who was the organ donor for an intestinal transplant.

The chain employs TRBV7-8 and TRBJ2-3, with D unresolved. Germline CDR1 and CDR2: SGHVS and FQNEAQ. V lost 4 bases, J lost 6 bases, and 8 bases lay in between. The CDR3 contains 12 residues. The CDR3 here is CASSSTPDTQYF. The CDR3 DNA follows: TGTGCCAGCAGCTCTACCCCGGATACGCAGTATTTT.

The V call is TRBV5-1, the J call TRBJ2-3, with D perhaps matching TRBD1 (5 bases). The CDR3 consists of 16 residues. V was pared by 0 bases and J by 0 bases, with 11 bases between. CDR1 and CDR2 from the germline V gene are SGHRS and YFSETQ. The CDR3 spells CASSLVPDTSTDTQYF. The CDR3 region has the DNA TGCGCCAGCAGCTTGGTCCCGGACACGAGCACAGATACGCAGTATTTT.

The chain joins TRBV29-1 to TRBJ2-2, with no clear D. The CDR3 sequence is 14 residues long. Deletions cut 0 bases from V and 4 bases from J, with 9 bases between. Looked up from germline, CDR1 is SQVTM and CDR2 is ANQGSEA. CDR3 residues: CSVEDLAGTGELFF. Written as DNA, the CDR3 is TGCAGCGTTGAAGATCTGGCAGGCACCGGGGAGCTGTTTTTT.

In DNA form, the CDR3 reads TGTGCCAGCAGTTTAGGAGGGGCGACCTACAATGAGCAGTTCTTC. Translating it yields CASSLGGATYNEQFF. The V and J genes are TRBV27 and TRBJ2-1; weak D call: TRBD2 (6 bases). This CDR3 contains 15 residues. The ends were cut back, 2 bases at V and 2 bases at J, with 10 bases in the middle. Germline V gene lookup returns CDR1 MNHEY and CDR2 SMNVEV (reference sequence).

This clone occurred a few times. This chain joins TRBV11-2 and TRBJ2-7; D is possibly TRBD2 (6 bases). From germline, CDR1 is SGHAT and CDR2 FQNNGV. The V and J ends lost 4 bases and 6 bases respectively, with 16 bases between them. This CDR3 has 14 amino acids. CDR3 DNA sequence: TGTGCCAGCAGCTCCACCGGAGGGGCCGCCGAGCAGTACTTC. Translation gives CASSSTGGAAEQYF.

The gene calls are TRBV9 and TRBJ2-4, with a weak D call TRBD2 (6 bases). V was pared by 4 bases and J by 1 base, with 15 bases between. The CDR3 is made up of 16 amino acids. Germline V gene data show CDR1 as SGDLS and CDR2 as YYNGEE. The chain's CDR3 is CASSPPEGRAKNIQYF. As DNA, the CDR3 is TGTGCCAGCAGCCCCCCCGAGGGGAGGGCCAAAAACATTCAGTACTTC.

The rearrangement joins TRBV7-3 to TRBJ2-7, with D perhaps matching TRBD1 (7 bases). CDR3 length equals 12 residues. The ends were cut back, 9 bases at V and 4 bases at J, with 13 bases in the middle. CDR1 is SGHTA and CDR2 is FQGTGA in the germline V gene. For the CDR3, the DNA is TGTGCCAGTGGTCAGGGGGGTTACGAGCAGTACTTC. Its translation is CASGQGGYEQYF.

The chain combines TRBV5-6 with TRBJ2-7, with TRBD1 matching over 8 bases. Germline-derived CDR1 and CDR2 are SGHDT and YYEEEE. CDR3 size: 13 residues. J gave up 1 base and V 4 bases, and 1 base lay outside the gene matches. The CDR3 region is CASSGQGSYEQYF. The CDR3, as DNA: TGTGCCAGCAGCGGACAGGGTTCCTACGAGCAGTACTTC.

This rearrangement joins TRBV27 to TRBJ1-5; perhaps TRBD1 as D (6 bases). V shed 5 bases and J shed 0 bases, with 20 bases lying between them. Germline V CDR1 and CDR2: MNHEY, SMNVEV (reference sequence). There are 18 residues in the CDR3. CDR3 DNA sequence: TGTGCCAGCAGTCCGACGTCAGACAGGAGGTATAGCAATCAGCCCCAGCATTTT. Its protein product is CASSPTSDRRYSNQPQHF.

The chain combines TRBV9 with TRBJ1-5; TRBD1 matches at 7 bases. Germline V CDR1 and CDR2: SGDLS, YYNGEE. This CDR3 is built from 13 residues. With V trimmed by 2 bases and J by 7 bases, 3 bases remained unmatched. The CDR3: CASSVQGGQPQHF. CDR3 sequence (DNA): TGTGCCAGCAGCGTCCAGGGGGGCCAGCCCCAGCATTTT.

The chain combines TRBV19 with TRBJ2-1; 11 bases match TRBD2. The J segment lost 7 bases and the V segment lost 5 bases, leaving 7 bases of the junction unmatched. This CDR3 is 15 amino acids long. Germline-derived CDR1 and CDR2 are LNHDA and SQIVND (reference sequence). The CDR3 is CASSFLAGGMNEQFF. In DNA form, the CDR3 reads TGTGCCAGTAGTTTTCTAGCGGGGGGCATGAATGAGCAGTTCTTC.

For the CDR3, the DNA is TGTGCCAGCAGCGCAGGGCTGTACACTGAAGCTTTCTTT. The encoded protein is CASSAGLYTEAFF. The J gene is TRBJ1-1, the V gene TRBV11-2, with D maybe TRBD1 (5 bases). V lost 5 bases to trimming and J lost 3 bases, with 10 bases between them. CDR1 and CDR2 (germline): SGHAT, FQNNGV. This CDR3 contains 13 residues.

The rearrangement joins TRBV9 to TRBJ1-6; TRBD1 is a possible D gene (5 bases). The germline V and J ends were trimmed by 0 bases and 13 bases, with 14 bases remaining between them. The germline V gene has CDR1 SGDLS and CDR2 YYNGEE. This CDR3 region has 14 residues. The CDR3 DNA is TGTGCCAGCAGCGTAGTAGCTGGGGCAGGCCCCCTCCACTTT. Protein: CASSVVAGAGPLHF.

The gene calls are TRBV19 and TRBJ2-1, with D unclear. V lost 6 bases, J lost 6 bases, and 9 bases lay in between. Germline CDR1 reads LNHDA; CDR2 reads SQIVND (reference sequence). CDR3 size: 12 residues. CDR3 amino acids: CASSFTGNEQFF. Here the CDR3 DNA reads TGTGCCAGTAGCTTCACTGGCAATGAGCAGTTCTTC.

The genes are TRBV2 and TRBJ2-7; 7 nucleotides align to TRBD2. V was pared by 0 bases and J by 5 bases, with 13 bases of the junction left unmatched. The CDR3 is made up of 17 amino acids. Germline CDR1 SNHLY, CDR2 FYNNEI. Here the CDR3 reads CASSEAGGRGRPNEQYF. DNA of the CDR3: TGTGCCAGCAGTGAAGCCGGGGGGAGGGGCCGCCCCAACGAGCAGTACTTC. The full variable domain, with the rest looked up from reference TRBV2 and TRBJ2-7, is EPEVTQTPSHQVTQMGQEVILRCVPISNHLYFYWYRQILGQKVEFLVSFYNNEISEKSEIFDDQFSVERPDGSNFTLKIRSTKLEDSAMYFCASSEAGGRGRPNEQYFGPGTRLTVT.

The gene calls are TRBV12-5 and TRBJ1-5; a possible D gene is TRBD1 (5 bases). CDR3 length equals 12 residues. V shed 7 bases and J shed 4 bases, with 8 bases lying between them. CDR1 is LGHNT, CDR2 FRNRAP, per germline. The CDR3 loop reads CASAQGNQPQHF. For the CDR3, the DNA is TGTGCTAGTGCCCAGGGTAATCAGCCCCAGCATTTT.

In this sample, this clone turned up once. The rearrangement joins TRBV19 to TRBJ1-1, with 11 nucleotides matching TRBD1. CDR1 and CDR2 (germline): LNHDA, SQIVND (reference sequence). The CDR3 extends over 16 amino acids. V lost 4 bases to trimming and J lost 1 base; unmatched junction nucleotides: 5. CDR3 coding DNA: TGTGCCAGTAGTACGGGACAGGGGGTATGGAACACTGAAGCTTTCTTT. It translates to CASSTGQGVWNTEAFF. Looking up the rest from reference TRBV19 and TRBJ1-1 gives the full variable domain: DGGITQSPKYLFRKEGQNVTLSCEQNLNHDAMYWYRQDPGQGLRLIYYSQIVNDFQKGDIAEGYSVSREKKESFPLTVTSAQKNPTAFYLCASSTGQGVWNTEAFFGQGTRLTVV.

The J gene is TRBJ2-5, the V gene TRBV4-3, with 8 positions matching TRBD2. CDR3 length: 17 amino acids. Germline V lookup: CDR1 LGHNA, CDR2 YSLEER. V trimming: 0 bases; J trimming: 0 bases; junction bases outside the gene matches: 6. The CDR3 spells CASSQDLERGNQETQYF. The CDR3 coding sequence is TGCGCCAGCAGCCAAGATTTAGAGCGGGGGAACCAAGAGACCCAGTACTTC.

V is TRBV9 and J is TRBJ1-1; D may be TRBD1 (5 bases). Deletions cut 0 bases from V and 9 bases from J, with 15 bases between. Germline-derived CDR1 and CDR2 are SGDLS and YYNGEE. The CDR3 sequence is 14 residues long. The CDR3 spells CASSVGTGKKQAFF. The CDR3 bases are TGTGCCAGCAGCGTAGGAACAGGAAAAAAGCAAGCTTTCTTT.

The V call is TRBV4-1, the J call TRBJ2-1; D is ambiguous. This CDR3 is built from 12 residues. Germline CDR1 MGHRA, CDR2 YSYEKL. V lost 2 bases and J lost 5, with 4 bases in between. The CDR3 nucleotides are TGCGCCAGCAGCCAACAAAACAATGAGCAGTTCTTC. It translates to CASSQQNNEQFF.

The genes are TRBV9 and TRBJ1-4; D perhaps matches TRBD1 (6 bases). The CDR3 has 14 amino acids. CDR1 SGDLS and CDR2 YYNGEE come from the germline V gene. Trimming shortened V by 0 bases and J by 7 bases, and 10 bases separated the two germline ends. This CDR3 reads CASSVAGGSEKLFF. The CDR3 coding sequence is TGTGCCAGCAGCGTAGCGGGGGGCAGTGAAAAACTGTTTTTT.

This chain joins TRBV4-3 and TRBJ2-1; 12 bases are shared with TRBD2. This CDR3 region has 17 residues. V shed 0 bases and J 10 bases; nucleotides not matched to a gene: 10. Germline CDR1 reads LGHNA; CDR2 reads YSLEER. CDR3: CASSQDRASGGAGEQFF. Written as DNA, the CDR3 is TGCGCCAGCAGCCAAGATAGAGCTAGCGGGGGGGCTGGCGAGCAGTTCTTC.

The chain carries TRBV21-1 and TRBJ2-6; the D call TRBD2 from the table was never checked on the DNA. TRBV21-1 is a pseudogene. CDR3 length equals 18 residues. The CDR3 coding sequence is TGTGCCAGCAGCAAAGTTCCGGGAATCCTCTCTGGGGCCAACGTCCTGACTTTC. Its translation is CASSKVPGILSGANVLTF.

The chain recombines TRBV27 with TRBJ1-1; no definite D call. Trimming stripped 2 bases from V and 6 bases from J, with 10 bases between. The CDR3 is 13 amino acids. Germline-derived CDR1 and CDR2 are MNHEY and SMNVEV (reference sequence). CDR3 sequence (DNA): TGTGCCAGCAGTTTAACGGTTAACGCTGAAGCTTTCTTT. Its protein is CASSLTVNAEAFF.

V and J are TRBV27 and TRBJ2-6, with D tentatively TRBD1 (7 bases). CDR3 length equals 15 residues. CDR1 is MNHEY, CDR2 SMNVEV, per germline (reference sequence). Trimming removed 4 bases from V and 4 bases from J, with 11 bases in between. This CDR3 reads CASSSQGGGANVLTF. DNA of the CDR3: TGTGCCAGCAGTTCCCAGGGGGGAGGGGCCAACGTCCTGACTTTC. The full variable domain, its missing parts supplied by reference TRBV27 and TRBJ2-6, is EAQVTQNPRYLITVTGKKLTVTCSQNMNHEYMSWYRQDPGLGLRQIYYSMNVEVTDKGDVPEGYKVSRKEKRNFPLILESPSPNQTSLYFCASSSQGGGANVLTFGAGSRLTVL.

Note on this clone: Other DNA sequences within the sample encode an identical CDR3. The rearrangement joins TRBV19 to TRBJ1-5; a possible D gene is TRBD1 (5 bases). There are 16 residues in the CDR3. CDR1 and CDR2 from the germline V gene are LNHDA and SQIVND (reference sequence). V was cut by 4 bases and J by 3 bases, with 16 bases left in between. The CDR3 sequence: CASSTPFDSPNQPQHF. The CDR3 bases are TGTGCCAGTAGTACCCCCTTCGACAGCCCCAATCAGCCCCAGCATTTT.

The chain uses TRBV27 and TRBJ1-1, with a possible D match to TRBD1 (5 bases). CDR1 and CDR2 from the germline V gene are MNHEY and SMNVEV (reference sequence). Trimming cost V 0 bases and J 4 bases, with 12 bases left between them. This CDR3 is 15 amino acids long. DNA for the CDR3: TGTGCCAGCAGTTTATCGGGGGGGGGTTTCACTGAAGCTTTCTTT. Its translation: CASSLSGGGFTEAFF.